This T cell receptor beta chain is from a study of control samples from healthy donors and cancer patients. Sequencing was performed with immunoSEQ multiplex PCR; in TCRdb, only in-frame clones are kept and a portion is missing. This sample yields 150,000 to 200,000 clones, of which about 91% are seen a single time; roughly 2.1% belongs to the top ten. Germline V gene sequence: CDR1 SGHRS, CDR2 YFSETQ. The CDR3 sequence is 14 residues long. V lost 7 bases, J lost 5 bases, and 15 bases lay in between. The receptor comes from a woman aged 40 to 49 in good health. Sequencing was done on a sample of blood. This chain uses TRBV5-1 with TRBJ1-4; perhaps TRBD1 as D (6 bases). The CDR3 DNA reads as TGCGCCAGCGCTCGCGGGGGGCCAAATGAAAAACTGTTTTTT. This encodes CASARGGPNEKLFF.